What follows are 23 T cell receptor beta chains derived from one specimen sequenced in a study of regulatory T cells. Primers: 52 TRBV forward and 13 TRBJ reverse. Repertoires were generated with immunoSEQ multiplex PCR, while TCRdb's copy carries only in-frame clones and drops some. The data contain about 18,000 clones, 80% to 95% of them singletons. The sequenced material came from CD8+ T cells sorted from blood. The source of these receptors is a person aged 18-29 years with CD3G deficiency.

The chain recombines TRBV27 with TRBJ1-2, with 8 bases that match TRBD1. This CDR3 region has 13 residues. The germline V gene has CDR1 MNHEY and CDR2 SMNVEV (reference sequence). Losses at the gene ends were 6 bases for V and 4 bases for J; bases not matched to a gene: 4. For the CDR3, the DNA is TGTGCCAGCAGACAGGGGGAGGGCTATGGCTACACCTTC. Its protein is CASRQGEGYGYTF.

The chain couples TRBV11-2 to TRBJ1-1, with D uncertain. Germline V gene lookup returns CDR1 SGHAT and CDR2 FQNNGV. The V end was cut by 1 base, the J end by 3 bases, with 12 bases between. CDR3 length equals 15 residues. CDR3 in amino acids: CASSLARNEDTEAFF. As DNA, the CDR3 is TGTGCCAGCAGCTTAGCGAGGAATGAGGACACTGAAGCTTTCTTT. Full variable domain (missing parts from reference TRBV11-2 and TRBJ1-1): EAGVAQSPRYKIIEKRQSVAFWCNPISGHATLYWYQQILGQGPKLLIQFQNNGVVDDSQLPKDRFSAERLKGVDSTLKIQPAKLEDSAVYLCASSLARNEDTEAFFGQGTRLTVV.

This chain links TRBV14 with TRBJ2-5; no clear D gene. The end of the DNA aligns better with TRBJ2-7, so the J call may be wrong. The CDR3 length is 15 residues. The germline V gene encodes CDR1 SGHDN and CDR2 FVKESK. The CDR3 is CASSQESAATYEQYF. The CDR3 coding sequence is TGTGCCAGCAGCCAAGAATCAGCTGCCACCTACGAGCAGTACTTC.

The chain joins TRBV4-3 to TRBJ1-1, with D possibly TRBD1 on 5 matching bases. The V gene lost 0 bases and the J gene lost 3 bases, with 14 bases spanning the gap. The CDR3 covers 16 residues. Per germline, CDR1 LGHNA and CDR2 YSLEER. The CDR3: CASSQDRGDPDTEAFF. The CDR3 region has the DNA TGCGCCAGCAGCCAAGATCGGGGGGATCCGGACACTGAAGCTTTCTTT.

This chain joins TRBV27 and TRBJ1-5; D perhaps matches TRBD1 (6 bases). The CDR3 consists of 14 residues. Germline V lookup: CDR1 MNHEY, CDR2 SMNVEV (reference sequence). V was pared by 3 bases and J by 7 bases, with 13 bases between. The CDR3 sequence: CASSFGGAGQPQHF. CDR3 coding DNA: TGTGCCAGCAGTTTTGGGGGCGCGGGACAGCCCCAGCATTTT.

This chain connects TRBV27 to TRBJ2-7; either TRBD1 or TRBD2 may supply D (5 bases each). CDR1 is MNHEY, CDR2 SMNVEV, per germline (reference sequence). The CDR3 totals 13 residues. V lost 5 bases and J lost 7, with 15 bases in between. CDR3 coding DNA: TGTGCCAGCAGTCGCGTTTGGGGCGGGGAGCAGTACTTC. This sequence encodes CASSRVWGGEQYF.

DNA of the CDR3: TGTGCCAGCAGCTTGGCCCCCGGCGGGGAGCTGTTTTTT. As protein: CASSLAPGGELFF. The chain uses TRBV11-2 and TRBJ2-2; D gene uncertain. The ends were cut back, 3 bases at V and 7 bases at J, with 9 bases in the middle. Germline CDR1 and CDR2: SGHAT and FQNNGV. The CDR3 contains 13 residues.

This clone is a singleton in its sample. The chain uses TRBV9 and TRBJ2-3, with a weak D call TRBD1 (6 bases). There are 14 residues in the CDR3. CDR1 is SGDLS and CDR2 is YYNGEE in the germline V gene. The V gene lost 6 bases and the J gene lost 6 bases, with 17 bases spanning the gap. DNA for the CDR3: TGTGCCAGCACTAAGCAGGGGAATTTGGATACGCAGTATTTT. Encoded protein: CASTKQGNLDTQYF.

In this sample, this clone turned up a few times. The rearrangement uses TRBV19 and TRBJ2-7; a weak D match, TRBD1 (5 bases). Germline assignment: CDR1 LNHDA and CDR2 SQIVND (reference sequence). The length of the CDR3 is 13 residues. V was shortened by 5 bases and J by 0 bases, with 8 bases between the two germline ends. The CDR3 DNA follows: TGTGCCAGTAGTGCGACAGTCTCCTACGAGCAGTACTTC. It specifies CASSATVSYEQYF.

There are a few counts of this clone. This chain joins TRBV6-5 and TRBJ2-2, with 7 bases aligning to TRBD2. The CDR3 totals 15 residues. Germline V CDR1 and CDR2: MNHEY, SVGAGI. The J segment lost 1 base and the V segment lost 4 bases, leaving 3 bases of the junction unmatched. CDR3 residues: CASSWGGGNTGELFF. CDR3 DNA: TGTGCCAGCAGTTGGGGCGGGGGGAACACCGGGGAGCTGTTTTTT.

The rearrangement uses TRBV6-5 and TRBJ2-7, with D possibly matching TRBD1 (6 bases). The germline gives CDR1 MNHEY, CDR2 SVGAGI. The CDR3 has 15 residues. The germline V and J ends were trimmed by 6 bases and 7 bases, with 22 bases remaining between them. Here the CDR3 DNA reads TGTGCCAGCAGCTACCGTCGGGACACCCTCGGGGAGCAGTACTTC. Protein sequence: CASSYRRDTLGEQYF.

V usage is TRBV4-1 and J usage is TRBJ2-3; the D is unclear. V was clipped by 4 bases and J by 2 bases, with 10 bases between them. This CDR3 is 14 amino acids long. Germline V gene lookup returns CDR1 MGHRA and CDR2 YSYEKL. The CDR3 protein is CASSREPYTDTQYF. Written as DNA, the CDR3 is TGCGCCAGCAGCCGCGAGCCCTACACAGATACGCAGTATTTT.

This clone came up once. The chain employs TRBV9 and TRBJ2-7; D not resolved. Trimming cost V 0 bases and J 3 bases, with 7 bases left between them. Per germline, CDR1 SGDLS and CDR2 YYNGEE. This CDR3 is 13 amino acids long. The CDR3 nucleotides read TGTGCCAGCAGCGTAGACGCAAACTACGAGCAGTACTTC. It specifies CASSVDANYEQYF.

This chain links TRBV19 with TRBJ2-1; D gene uncertain. This CDR3 has 13 residues. Between the trimmed V and J ends, which lost 5 bases and 1 base, there was a span of 6 bases. Germline CDR1 is LNHDA and CDR2 is SQIVND (reference sequence). This chain's CDR3 is CASSESSYNEQFF. The CDR3 DNA follows: TGTGCCAGTAGTGAATCGTCCTACAATGAGCAGTTCTTC.

The J gene is TRBJ2-7, the V gene TRBV6-1; no definite D call. The CDR3 sequence is 14 residues long. Trimming took 6 bases from V and 2 from J, leaving 14 bases between them. Germline assignment: CDR1 MNHNS and CDR2 SASEGT. For the CDR3, the DNA is TGTGCCAGCAGCCCTCGGCTCTGGACCTACGAGCAGTACTTC. Protein: CASSPRLWTYEQYF.

The chain has TRBV5-1 and TRBJ1-1; D is unclear. The CDR3 extends over 14 amino acids. V was cut by 4 bases and J by 4 bases, with 14 bases left in between. The germline V gene encodes CDR1 SGHRS and CDR2 YFSETQ. CDR3 loop: CASSHPSRSTEAFF. The CDR3 DNA reads as TGCGCCAGCAGCCACCCCTCTAGGAGCACTGAAGCTTTCTTT. Full variable domain (rest looked up from reference TRBV5-1 and TRBJ1-1): KAGVTQTPRYLIKTRGQQVTLSCSPISGHRSVSWYQQTPGQGLQFLFEYFSETQRNKGNFPGRFSGRQFSNSRSEMNVSTLELGDSALYLCASSHPSRSTEAFFGQGTRLTVV.

V usage is TRBV10-2 and J usage is TRBJ2-7, with D unresolved. The CDR3 loop spans 14 amino acids. V was shortened by 1 base and J by 5 bases, with 12 bases between the two germline ends. CDR1 and CDR2 from the germline V gene are WSHSY and SAAADI. The chain's CDR3 is CASSEYRVTDEQYF. The CDR3 bases are TGCGCCAGCAGTGAGTACCGGGTTACCGACGAGCAGTACTTC.

This chain uses TRBV7-9 with TRBJ2-2, with TRBD2 matching over 12 bases. Germline V CDR1 and CDR2: SEHNR, FQNEAQ (reference sequence). J was trimmed by 6 bases and V by 3 bases; bases with no gene match: 8. This CDR3 spans 17 amino acids. For the CDR3, the DNA is TGTGCCAGCAGCTTGGGATGGACTAGCGGGGAGGCCGGGGAGCTGTTTTTT. This gives the protein CASSLGWTSGEAGELFF.

V usage is TRBV19 and J usage is TRBJ1-5, with 9 bases aligning to TRBD1. This CDR3 has 14 amino acids. The ends lost 10 bases at V and 3 bases at J; junction bases unmatched: 7. Germline V gives CDR1 LNHDA, CDR2 SQIVND (reference sequence). CDR3 DNA: TGTGCCACTTGGGACAGGGCCTTCAATCAGCCCCAGCATTTT. Translating gives CATWDRAFNQPQHF.

The chain is built from TRBV5-5 and TRBJ2-7; 7 bases fit TRBD1. The J segment lost 2 bases and the V segment lost 4 bases, leaving 6 bases of the junction unmatched. Germline CDR1 reads SGHKS; CDR2 reads YYEKEE (reference sequence). The CDR3 contains 14 residues. The DNA of the CDR3 is TGTGCCAGCAGCGGTGGGACAGAAGCCTACGAGCAGTACTTC. Protein: CASSGGTEAYEQYF.

This chain joins TRBV7-2 and TRBJ2-1; maybe TRBD1 (5 bases). Germline CDR1 and CDR2: SGHTA and FQGNSA. Trimming took off 9 bases at V and 7 bases at J, with 28 bases between the two ends. The CDR3 spans 17 residues. CDR3: CASQINVGAVRPNEQFF. The DNA for the CDR3 is TGTGCCAGTCAAATTAACGTAGGGGCCGTCCGACCGAATGAGCAGTTCTTC.

The chain links TRBV9 to TRBJ1-1, with 9 bases that match TRBD1. CDR1 is SGDLS, CDR2 YYNGEE, per germline. This CDR3 has 13 amino acids. After removal of 5 bases from V and 11 bases from J, the junction contained 10 bases not matched to a gene. The CDR3 here is CASSGPGQGGAFF. The DNA for the CDR3 is TGTGCCAGCAGTGGACCGGGACAGGGAGGGGCTTTCTTT.

The gene calls are TRBV4-3 and TRBJ2-7, with 8 nucleotides matching TRBD2. The junction had 8 bases not matched to a gene; V was cut back by 2 bases and J by 2 bases. This CDR3 is built from 16 residues. Germline CDR1 LGHNA, CDR2 YSLEER. This chain's CDR3 is CASSQSTGLAPYEQYF. In DNA form, the CDR3 reads TGCGCCAGCAGCCAATCCACCGGACTAGCTCCCTACGAGCAGTACTTC.